In this sample, the clone carrying this TCR beta chain turned up a few times. The data were taken from a study of blood T cell repertoires in COVID-19. In the study overall: Samples representing acute and convalescent COVID-19 were sourced from the United States, Italy and Spain. Sources were T cells, B-cell-depleted T cells, or PBMCs; the material itself was cDNA or gDNA.

Clones were sequenced by immunoSEQ multiplex PCR, and TCRdb holds only the in-frame ones, with some missing. The sample consists of 200,000 or so clones, roughly 81% of them appearing once. This TCR was recovered from a man aged 45-65 years who had recovered from COVID-19. Specimen: peripheral blood.

CDR3 in amino acids: CASREGDTQYF. Written as DNA, the CDR3 is TGTGCCAGCAGGGAGGGAGATACGCAGTATTTT. The V and J genes are TRBV27 and TRBJ2-3; possibly TRBD2 for D (6 bases). The CDR3 length is 11 residues. Germline loops: CDR1 MNHEY, CDR2 SMNVEV (reference sequence). Between the trimmed V and J ends, which lost 6 bases and 5 bases, there was a span of 6 bases.